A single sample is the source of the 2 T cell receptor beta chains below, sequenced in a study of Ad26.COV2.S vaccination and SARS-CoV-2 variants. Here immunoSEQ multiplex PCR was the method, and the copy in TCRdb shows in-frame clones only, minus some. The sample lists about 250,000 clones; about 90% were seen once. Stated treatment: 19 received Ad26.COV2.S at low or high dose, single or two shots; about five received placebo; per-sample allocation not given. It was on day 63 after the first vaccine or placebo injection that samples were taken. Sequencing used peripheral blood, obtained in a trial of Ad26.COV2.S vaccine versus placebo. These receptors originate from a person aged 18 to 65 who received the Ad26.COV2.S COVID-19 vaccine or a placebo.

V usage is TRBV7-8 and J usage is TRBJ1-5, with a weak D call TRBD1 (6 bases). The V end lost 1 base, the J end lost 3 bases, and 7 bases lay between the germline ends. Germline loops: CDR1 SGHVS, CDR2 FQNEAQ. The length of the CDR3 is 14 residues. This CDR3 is CASSLDRVNQPQHF. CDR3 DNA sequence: TGTGCCAGCAGCTTAGACAGGGTCAATCAGCCCCAGCATTTT.

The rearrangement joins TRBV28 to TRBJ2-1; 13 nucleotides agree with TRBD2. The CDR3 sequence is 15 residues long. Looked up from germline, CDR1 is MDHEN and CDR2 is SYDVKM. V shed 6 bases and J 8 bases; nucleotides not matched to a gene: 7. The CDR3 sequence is CASSQGLAGSHEQFF. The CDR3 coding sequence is TGTGCCAGCAGCCAGGGACTAGCGGGATCCCATGAGCAGTTCTTC.